A selection of T cell receptor beta chains follows, all from one sample in a study of beta chain features in type 1 diabetes. TCRdb keeps only in-frame clones here, not all; method: immunoSEQ multiplex PCR. Of under 400,000 clones in the sample, 14% were seen once. Sequencing was carried out using central memory CD4+ T cells from blood. These receptors were obtained from a man aged 25 to 40 in good health. Both conserved end residues are part of each CDR3. A D gene is named only where the DNA matches it firmly. Clone size is not always given. Where it is, it says once, few, many or a class for expanded clones.

16	few	.	TRBV6-5	TRBJ2-6	CASRYGRDFGANVLTF	TGTGCCAGCAGATACGGCCGGGACTTTGGGGCCAACGTCCTGACTTTC
17	few	TRBD2	TRBV11-2	TRBJ2-3	CASSLRQRGAPTDTQYF	TGTGCCAGCAGCTTACGGCAGCGGGGGGCCCCCACAGATACGCAGTATTTT
14	few	TRBD1	TRBV5-4	TRBJ1-1	CASRNRGMNTEAFF	TGTGCCAGCAGAAACAGGGGAATGAACACTGAAGCTTTCTTT
14	few	.	TRBV2	TRBJ2-3	CASRQDLWEDTQYF	TGTGCCAGCAGGCAGGACTTATGGGAAGATACGCAGTATTTT
15	many	.	TRBV5-4	TRBJ1-6	CASSGGGYGNSPLHF	TGTGCCAGCTCCGGTGGAGGGTACGGGAATTCACCCCTCCACTTT
16	.	.	TRBV7-9	TRBJ2-6	CASSFDGGSGANVLTF	TGTGCCAGCAGCTTTGACGGGGGCTCTGGGGCCAACGTCCTGACTTTC
16	.	.	TRBV5-1	TRBJ2-3	CASSLEGMSSTDTQYF	TGCGCCAGCAGCTTGGAGGGGATGTCTAGCACAGATACGCAGTATTTT
14	many	.	TRBV4-3	TRBJ2-1	CASSHGTSYNEQFF	TGCGCCAGCAGCCATGGGACTTCGTACAATGAGCAGTTCTTC
18	.	.	TRBV7-8	TRBJ1-2	CASSLGGVRENLWYGYTF	TGTGCCAGCAGCTTAGGAGGGGTCCGGGAAAATCTGTGGTATGGCTACACCTTC
19	.	TRBD2	TRBV6-1	TRBJ2-3	CASSEGRSGRWGGTDTQYF	TGTGCCAGCAGTGAAGGAAGGAGCGGGAGATGGGGGGGCACAGATACGCAGTATTTT
20	.	TRBD1	TRBV23-1	TRBJ1-5	CASSRNLGTPGQGPVFPQHF	TGCGCCAGCAGTCGAAATTTAGGCACGCCGGGACAGGGGCCCGTCTTCCCCCAGCATTTT
13	few	.	TRBV7-2	TRBJ2-7	CASSYRTSYEQYF	TGTGCCAGCAGCTACCGGACTTCATACGAGCAGTACTTC
15	few	TRBD1	TRBV4-1	TRBJ1-1	CASRSGTGVLGEAFF	TGCGCCAGCAGGAGCGGGACAGGGGTTCTTGGTGAAGCTTTCTTT
15	few	.	TRBV5-1	TRBJ1-1	CASSLNSGRNTEAFF	TGCGCCAGCAGCTTAAACTCAGGGAGGAACACTGAAGCTTTCTTT
18	few	.	TRBV27	TRBJ2-1	CASSSPLYGIGSGEEQFF	TGTGCCAGCAGTTCCCCGTTATACGGGATCGGGTCCGGGGAGGAGCAGTTCTTC
14	few	.	TRBV27	TRBJ2-7	CASSFAFRDYEQYF	TGTGCCAGCAGTTTCGCTTTCAGGGACTACGAGCAGTACTTC
16	few	TRBD2	TRBV4-3	TRBJ2-1	CASSHLQRGGRGEQFF	TGCGCCAGCAGCCATCTCCAGCGGGGGGGCCGGGGTGAGCAGTTCTTC
15	.	.	TRBV13	TRBJ2-2	CASTRTPQTTGELFF	TGTGCCAGCACCCGGACACCCCAAACAACCGGGGAGCTGTTTTTT
13	.	TRBD1	TRBV4-3	TRBJ2-3	CASSRQGGDTQYF	TGCGCCAGCAGCAGACAGGGTGGAGATACGCAGTATTTT
15	.	TRBD2	TRBV11-2	TRBJ2-1	CASRWGGGTGNEQFF	TGTGCCAGCCGCTGGGGGGGAGGGACCGGCAATGAGCAGTTCTTC
15	few	TRBD1	TRBV7-9	TRBJ1-1	CASSFGTGMNTEAFF	TGTGCCAGCAGCTTTGGGACAGGGATGAACACTGAAGCTTTCTTT
14	.	.	TRBV14	TRBJ1-6	CASSHVQPDSPLHF	TGTGCCAGCAGCCACGTACAGCCTGATTCACCCCTCCACTTT
12	few	.	TRBV5-6	TRBJ2-7	CASSIEGQEQYF	TGTGCCAGCAGCATCGAAGGGCAGGAGCAGTACTTC
13	.	.	TRBV5-1	TRBJ2-7	CASSLMGGYEQYF	TGCGCCAGCAGCCTCATGGGGGGCTACGAGCAGTACTTC
14	.	TRBD1	TRBV6-6	TRBJ1-2	CASSYRGQEWGYTF	TGTGCCAGCAGTTACCGGGGACAGGAATGGGGCTACACCTTC
15	.	.	TRBV27	TRBJ1-5	CASSFSRGGNQPQHF	TGTGCCAGCAGTTTCTCAAGGGGGGGTAATCAGCCCCAGCATTTT
14	.	TRBD1	TRBV19	TRBJ1-4	CASSKGQNNEKLFF	TGTGCCAGTAGTAAGGGACAGAATAATGAAAAACTGTTTTTT
12	few	.	TRBV6-5	TRBJ2-1	CASSRDYNEQFF	TGTGCCAGCAGCCGAGACTACAATGAGCAGTTCTTC
16	.	TRBD2	TRBV7-2	TRBJ2-5	CASSTPGLAGVETQYF	TGTGCCAGCAGCACTCCGGGACTAGCGGGAGTAGAGACCCAGTACTTC
14	.	.	TRBV11-2	TRBJ1-6	CASSSRVADSPLHF	TGTGCCAGCAGTTCCAGGGTGGCCGATTCACCCCTCCACTTT
13	few	TRBD1	TRBV7-2	TRBJ1-2	CASSGDRLYGYTF	TGTGCCAGCAGCGGGGACAGACTCTATGGCTACACCTTC
13	.	.	TRBV6-5	TRBJ1-4	CASSLGQNEKLFF	TGTGCCAGCAGCCTCGGACAGAATGAAAAACTGTTTTTT
15	.	TRBD1	TRBV30	TRBJ1-4	CAWSADRAGGEKLFF	TGTGCCTGGAGTGCCGACAGGGCCGGAGGTGAAAAACTGTTTTTT
16	many	TRBD1	TRBV18	TRBJ2-3	CASSPTSGTGEDTQYF	TGTGCCAGCTCACCAACCTCCGGGACAGGGGAGGATACGCAGTATTTT
14	few	.	TRBV30	TRBJ2-5	CAWSVMGGKETQYF	TGTGCCTGGAGTGTAATGGGGGGCAAGGAGACCCAGTACTTC
14	few	TRBD1	TRBV5-1	TRBJ1-2	CASSTDRPSGGYTF	TGCGCCAGCAGCACGGACAGGCCCTCGGGAGGCTACACCTTC
14	many	.	TRBV6-6	TRBJ1-5	CASSYLGGDQPQHF	TGTGCCAGCAGTTACTTGGGAGGGGATCAGCCCCAGCATTTT
14	.	.	TRBV5-6	TRBJ2-2	CASNVWQTTGELFF	TGTGCCAGCAACGTGTGGCAGACCACCGGGGAGCTGTTTTTT
15	.	TRBD1	TRBV27	TRBJ2-1	CASRQPGQGAYEQFF	TGTGCCAGCAGACAACCGGGACAGGGGGCTTATGAGCAGTTCTTC
12	few	.	TRBV7-2	TRBJ1-4	CASSANSEKLFF	TGTGCCAGCAGCGCAAACAGTGAAAAACTGTTTTTT
13	.	.	TRBV6-6	TRBJ2-4	CASRKGGANIQYF	TGTGCCAGCAGGAAGGGAGGTGCAAACATTCAGTACTTC
14	.	.	TRBV4-3	TRBJ1-5	CASSQGHEGQPQHF	TGCGCCAGCAGCCAGGGACATGAAGGTCAGCCCCAGCATTTT
13	few	.	TRBV30	TRBJ2-2	CAWRTGRTGELFF	TGTGCCTGGCGGACTGGGAGGACCGGGGAGCTGTTTTTT
14	.	.	TRBV9	TRBJ2-1	CASSVSPGGDEQFF	TGTGCCAGCAGCGTTTCTCCTGGTGGCGATGAGCAGTTCTTC
11	.	.	TRBV7-9	TRBJ1-2	CASSLGLTDTF	TGTGCCAGCAGCTTAGGACTGACTGACACCTTC
17	few	.	TRBV29-1	TRBJ2-1	CSVSLLTGLPSYNEQFF	TGCAGCGTAAGCCTCCTCACCGGACTCCCATCCTACAATGAGCAGTTCTTC
14	.	.	TRBV25-1	TRBJ1-6	CASSSHDSGSPLHF	TGTGCCAGCAGTTCTCATGACAGCGGGTCACCCCTCCACTTT
15	few	.	TRBV4-3	TRBJ2-3	CASSPNPDSTDTQYF	TGCGCCAGCAGCCCCAACCCGGACAGCACAGATACGCAGTATTTT
14	.	.	TRBV7-9	TRBJ1-1	CASSLLELNTEAFF	TGTGCCAGCAGCTTATTGGAGTTGAACACTGAAGCTTTCTTT
15	.	TRBD1	TRBV2	TRBJ2-1	CASRKETGYGNEQFF	TGTGCCAGCAGAAAAGAGACAGGGTATGGGAATGAGCAGTTCTTC
10	few	.	TRBV29-1	TRBJ2-1	CSVGGDEQFF	TGCAGCGTTGGAGGAGATGAGCAGTTCTTC
13	few	.	TRBV5-4	TRBJ1-1	CASSLAGNTEAFF	TGTGCCAGCAGCCTGGCAGGGAACACTGAAGCTTTCTTT
17	.	.	TRBV4-2	TRBJ2-3	CASSQAYRDYYTDTQYF	TGTGCCAGCAGCCAAGCATACAGGGACTATTACACAGATACGCAGTATTTT
18	few	.	TRBV9	TRBJ2-4	CASSVAGLPEGAKNIQYF	TGTGCCAGCAGCGTAGCTGGGCTCCCGGAGGGGGCCAAAAACATTCAGTACTTC
12	.	.	TRBV11-2	TRBJ2-1	CASSFRESVQFF	TGTGCCAGCAGCTTCAGGGAGTCGGTGCAGTTCTTC